One sample yielded the 32 T cell receptor beta chains listed below, sequenced in a study of vaccination and CD4 T cells after COVID-19 (dated 2022 in TCRdb). The sample's time point, from its label and the paper: late sampling 161 to 241 days after vaccination in three convalescent patients. The meaning of the sample's treatment or condition label: approximately 9-day PBMC culture with coronavirus spike peptide pools or control peptides (ViraFEST assay). The library was obtained by PCR. Sequenced on an Illumina iSeq 100. DNA from cultured CD4+ T cells underwent TCR sequencing with the Oncomine TCR Beta short-read assay at the Johns Hopkins FTIC core. TCRdb reworked the public reads: Q25 trimming with fastp, MiXCR clone assembly, productive beta chains retained. Every CDR3 protein is listed once, alongside the most common genes and DNA of its rows. In all, the sample holds over 20,000 distinct CDR3 sequences, and 35% to 45% of those were seen once. The biggest ten clones account for approximately 30% of the sample.

No antigen has been identified for these receptors. The sample consisted of CD4+ T cells from blood, cultured in vitro, taken about 7 months after SARS-CoV-2 vaccination. The origin of the receptors is a human donor who had recovered from COVID-19.

This clonotype was observed a few times. V and J are TRBV27 and TRBJ2-7; a weak D match, TRBD1 (6 bases). V lost 2 bases and J lost 4, with 12 bases in between. This CDR3 spans 14 amino acids. CDR1 is MNHEY, CDR2 SMNVEV, per germline (reference sequence). CDR3 nucleotide sequence: TGTGCCAGCAGTTTAGGGCAGGGGTGGTACGAGCAGTACTTC. Protein: CASSLGQGWYEQYF.

The genes are TRBV5-1 and TRBJ2-7; 8 nucleotides line up with TRBD2. Germline assignment: CDR1 SGHRS and CDR2 YFSETQ. The CDR3 runs 15 residues. The trim removed 0 bases at V and 4 bases at J, leaving 6 bases unmatched. The CDR3 DNA is TGCGCCAGCAGCTTGGGGTTGGGACTAGAATACGAGCAGTACTTC. Translated: CASSLGLGLEYEQYF.

This clonotype was counted between two and nine times. DNA of the CDR3: TGTGCCGGGGGATACGAGCAGTACTTC. Translated, it gives CAGGYEQYF. J is TRBJ2-7 and V is TRBV6-4; D assignment may be TRBD1 or TRBD2 (5 bases each). CDR3 length: 9 amino acids. Germline V gives CDR1 MRHNA, CDR2 SNTAGT. V was cut by 11 bases and J by 4 bases, with 6 bases left in between.

J is TRBJ2-1 and V is TRBV20-1, with 14 bases identical to TRBD2. Per the germline V gene, CDR1 is DFQATT and CDR2 is SNEGSKA (reference sequence). The CDR3 spans 15 residues. The V gene end was trimmed by 2 bases and the J gene end by 10 bases; junction bases not matched to a gene: 7. The CDR3 DNA reads as TGCAGTGCTAGACCCAGACTAGCGGGGGGGCGCGAGCAGTTCTTC. Translated: CSARPRLAGGREQFF.

The chain combines TRBV28 with TRBJ2-3; tentative D call: TRBD1 (6 bases). There are 13 residues in the CDR3. Between the trimmed V and J ends, which lost 6 bases and 3 bases, there was a span of 10 bases. Germline V gives CDR1 MDHEN, CDR2 SYDVKM. The CDR3 sequence is CASRLTGTDTQYF. CDR3 sequence (DNA): TGTGCCAGCAGGCTGACAGGTACAGATACGCAGTATTTT. The whole variable domain, remainder taken from reference TRBV28 and TRBJ2-3, is DVKVTQSSRYLVKRTGEKVFLECVQDMDHENMFWYRQDPGLGLRLIYFSYDVKMKEKGDIPEGYSVSREKKERFSLILESASTNQTSMYLCASRLTGTDTQYFGPGTRLTVL.

This clonotype was picked up a small number of times. The CDR3 sequence is CASSEGSDTEAFF. The CDR3, as DNA: TGTGCCAGCAGTGAAGGGAGTGACACTGAAGCTTTCTTT. The chain joins TRBV2 to TRBJ1-1; D gene uncertain. The CDR3 contains 13 residues. Germline V gene sequence: CDR1 SNHLY, CDR2 FYNNEI. V was trimmed by 1 base and J by 3 bases, leaving 6 bases between them.

Written as DNA, the CDR3 is TGTGCCAGCAAGCGTCCTAGCGGTCCCCAAGAGACCCAGTACTTC. Protein: CASKRPSGPQETQYF. The rearrangement joins TRBV28 to TRBJ2-5, with 7 bases identical to TRBD2. Germline V CDR1 and CDR2: MDHEN, SYDVKM. The CDR3 runs 15 residues. J lost 1 base, V lost 7 bases, and 9 bases had no gene match.

This clonotype was recorded a few times. V and J are TRBV10-3 and TRBJ1-5, with a tentative D call TRBD1 (6 bases). Trimming removed 3 bases at V and 9 bases at J, with 27 bases between. From germline, CDR1 is ENHRY and CDR2 SYGVKD. The CDR3 contains 18 residues. The CDR3 coding sequence is TGTGCCATCAGTGACTTACCCTCAGCAGGGGCGGTTGGAGGGCCCCAGCATTTT. Amino acid sequence: CAISDLPSAGAVGGPQHF.

This clonotype has more than one count but fewer than ten. J is TRBJ1-5 and V is TRBV6-5; D perhaps matches TRBD1 (5 bases). Per the germline V gene, CDR1 is MNHEY and CDR2 is SVGAGI. This CDR3 comprises 13 residues. V shed 2 bases and J shed 7 bases, with 9 bases lying between them. CDR3 nucleotides: TGTGCCAGCAGTTACCAGGGTACGCAGCCCCAGCATTTT. Protein: CASSYQGTQPQHF.

The chain recombines TRBV27 with TRBJ2-7; TRBD2 is a possible D gene (5 bases). Between the trimmed V and J ends, which lost 6 bases and 6 bases, there was a span of 21 bases. The CDR3 runs to 15 residues. Per germline, CDR1 MNHEY and CDR2 SMNVEV (reference sequence). As DNA, the CDR3 is TGTGCCAGCAGCTTCCTAAAAGGGAGAGGTGCCGAGCAGTACTTC. The encoded protein is CASSFLKGRGAEQYF.

Only a few counts were recorded for this clonotype. The chain carries TRBV2 and TRBJ1-1, with 7 bases identical to TRBD1. The V and J ends lost 3 bases and 1 base, in that order; junction bases with no gene match: 2. CDR1 is SNHLY, CDR2 FYNNEI, per germline. This CDR3 spans 14 amino acids. In DNA, the CDR3 is TGTGCCAGCAGTGATTGGACAGGGAACACTGAAGCTTTCTTT. It is translated as CASSDWTGNTEAFF. The full variable domain, with the rest looked up from reference TRBV2 and TRBJ1-1, is EPEVTQTPSHQVTQMGQEVILRCVPISNHLYFYWYRQILGQKVEFLVSFYNNEISEKSEIFDDQFSVERPDGSNFTLKIRSTKLEDSAMYFCASSDWTGNTEAFFGQGTRLTVV.

This chain joins TRBV6-1 and TRBJ2-1; TRBD2 agrees at 8 bases. From germline, CDR1 is MNHNS and CDR2 SASEGT. Losses at the gene ends were 6 bases for V and 9 bases for J; bases not matched to a gene: 10. This CDR3 comprises 14 residues. The CDR3 nucleotides read TGTGCCAGCAGAGCTGGACTAGCTAGGCGTGAGCAGTTCTTC. Translation: CASRAGLARREQFF.

This clonotype was detected a few times. The chain joins TRBV7-9 to TRBJ1-5; D is ambiguous. In germline, CDR1 is SEHNR, CDR2 FQNEAQ (reference sequence). V was trimmed by 2 bases and J by 4 bases, leaving 24 bases between them. CDR3 length: 19 residues. The CDR3 spells CASSLIRPSGPLSNQPQHF. The CDR3 DNA sequence: TGTGCCAGCAGCTTAATCCGGCCCTCCGGCCCACTATCAAATCAGCCCCAGCATTTT.

In this sample, this clonotype turned up a few times. V gene TRBV1 combines with J gene TRBJ1-1; TRBD1, the D gene given by the table, was not confirmed from the DNA. TRBV1 is annotated as a pseudogene. This CDR3 has 19 residues. CDR3 bases: TGCACCAGCAGCCTATCAAACAGGGTGCGGGGCACGAAGAACACTGAAGCTTTCTTT. It translates to CTSSLSNRVRGTKNTEAFF.

This clonotype occurred a few times. This chain connects TRBV20-1 to TRBJ1-5; 9 bases fit TRBD1. Germline lookup yields CDR1 DFQATT and CDR2 SNEGSKA (reference sequence). V shed 6 bases and J 3 bases; nucleotides not matched to a gene: 9. The CDR3 runs to 15 residues. Here the CDR3 reads CSAQRTGGNNQPQHF. CDR3 DNA sequence: TGCAGTGCCCAAAGAACAGGGGGCAACAATCAGCCCCAGCATTTT.

The chain is built from TRBV19 and TRBJ1-5, with TRBD1 as a possible D gene (5 bases). The V end lost 6 bases, the J end lost 3 bases, and 12 bases lay between the germline ends. Per germline, CDR1 LNHDA and CDR2 SQIVND (reference sequence). This CDR3 has 14 residues. This CDR3 is CASSRGPLNQPQHF. In nucleotides, the CDR3 is TGTGCCAGTAGCCGGGGACCGCTCAATCAGCCCCAGCATTTT.

This clonotype turned up a few times. J is TRBJ2-1 and V is TRBV2; 8 bases are shared with TRBD1. V gave up 7 bases and J gave up 4 bases; unmatched junction bases: 6. The CDR3 covers 14 residues. The germline CDR1 and CDR2 sequences are SNHLY and FYNNEI. Here the CDR3 reads CASMLRDRYNEQFF. In DNA, the CDR3 is TGTGCCAGCATGCTCCGGGACAGGTACAATGAGCAGTTCTTC.

To note about this clonotype: Mismatch with germline at one junction end may stem from a read error. The chain uses TRBV20-1 and TRBJ1-2; tentative D call: TRBD1 (6 bases). Germline values: CDR1 DFQATT, CDR2 SNEGSKA (reference sequence). This CDR3 has 15 amino acids. As DNA, the CDR3 is TGCAGTGCTAGGCCTTTGTCGGACAGAAACTATGACTACACCTTC. Its protein is CSARPLSDRNYDYTF.

The rearrangement joins TRBV20-1 to TRBJ1-5, with TRBD1 identical over 9 bases. This CDR3 is 16 amino acids long. Germline loops: CDR1 DFQATT, CDR2 SNEGSKA (reference sequence). The ends lost 7 bases at V and 9 bases at J; junction bases unmatched: 19. CDR3 amino acids: CSVGRATGGSFLPQHF. The CDR3 DNA sequence: TGCAGTGTGGGCCGGGCAACAGGGGGCAGCTTTTTGCCCCAGCATTTT.

This clonotype has more than one count but fewer than ten. V usage is TRBV20-1 and J usage is TRBJ2-3; a possible D gene is TRBD2 (5 bases). Per germline, CDR1 DFQATT and CDR2 SNEGSKA (reference sequence). Trimming stripped 2 bases from V and 5 bases from J, with 14 bases between. The CDR3 is 14 amino acids. CDR3 loop: CSARNPSRGDTQYF. The CDR3 DNA is TGCAGTGCTAGAAACCCGAGTCGGGGAGATACGCAGTATTTT.

This clonotype is labeled medium-sized. The gene calls are TRBV7-3 and TRBJ2-5, with a weak D call TRBD1 (5 bases). Germline V gives CDR1 SGHTA, CDR2 FQGTGA. V was trimmed by 4 bases and J by 5 bases, leaving 11 bases between them. The CDR3 has 13 amino acids. The CDR3 here is CASSYGQSETQYF. The CDR3, as DNA: TGTGCCAGCAGCTACGGACAATCGGAGACCCAGTACTTC.

The CDR3 nucleotides read TGTGCCAGCTTGACTAGCGTGGGAGAGACCCAGTACTTC. Encoded protein: CASLTSVGETQYF. This chain links TRBV28 with TRBJ2-5; 8 positions agree with TRBD2. Germline CDR1 and CDR2: MDHEN and SYDVKM. Unmatched junction bases numbered 6, after V lost 8 bases and J lost 4 bases. The CDR3 length is 13 residues.

This chain links TRBV2 with TRBJ2-1; D unclear. CDR1 and CDR2 from the germline V gene are SNHLY and FYNNEI. V was pared by 6 bases and J by 8 bases, with 14 bases between. This CDR3 is built from 13 residues. The CDR3 bases are TGTGCCAGCAGCGGTAGATGGATCGATGAGCAGTTCTTC. It codes for CASSGRWIDEQFF.

The chain couples TRBV7-2 to TRBJ2-3; 8 bases agree with TRBD2. The CDR3 is made up of 16 amino acids. After removal of 2 bases from V and 4 bases from J, the junction contained 8 bases not matched to a gene. CDR1 and CDR2 (germline): SGHTA, FQGNSA. The DNA for the CDR3 is TGTGCCAGCAGCTTATTAGCGGGGAGTGGAGCAGATACGCAGTATTTT. It yields the protein CASSLLAGSGADTQYF.

The chain couples TRBV20-1 to TRBJ2-1; TRBD2 aligns across 8 bases. This CDR3 region has 13 residues. Germline values: CDR1 DFQATT, CDR2 SNEGSKA (reference sequence). The ends lost 5 bases at V and 8 bases at J; junction bases unmatched: 8. CDR3 nucleotide sequence: TGCAGTGCTCGCAGCGGGAGTTTAGATGAGCAGTTCTTC. The encoded protein is CSARSGSLDEQFF.

The chain recombines TRBV4-2 with TRBJ1-5, with 8 bases lining up with TRBD1. V lost 3 bases, J lost 4 bases, and 8 bases stayed unmatched. CDR1 is LGHNA, CDR2 YNFKEQ, per germline. This CDR3 comprises 16 residues. This CDR3 is CASSQLQGGGNQPQHF. The DNA for the CDR3 is TGTGCCAGCAGCCAGTTACAGGGGGGGGGAAATCAGCCCCAGCATTTT.

The chain carries TRBV6-2 or TRBV6-3 and TRBJ1-1; no firm D call. This CDR3 has 13 amino acids. Trimming shortened V by 2 bases and J by 11 bases, and 15 bases separated the two germline ends. Per the germline V gene, CDR1 is MNHEY and CDR2 is SVGEGT. CDR3 bases: TGTGCCAGCAGTTACAGGGTAGAGGTCTCCGCTTTCTTT. This translates into CASSYRVEVSAFF.

The rearrangement links TRBV5-5 to TRBJ1-1; TRBD1 matches 8 bases. The CDR3 is made up of 14 amino acids. CDR1 and CDR2 (germline): SGHKS, YYEKEE (reference sequence). V lost 4 bases to trimming and J lost 5 bases; unmatched junction nucleotides: 7. CDR3: CASSPRQGLTEAFF. The CDR3 region has the DNA TGTGCCAGCAGCCCTAGACAGGGGCTAACTGAAGCTTTCTTT. The full variable domain, in which reference TRBV5-5 and TRBJ1-1 provide the parts outside the CDR3, is DAGVTQSPTHLIKTRGQQVTLRCSPISGHKSVSWYQQVLGQGPQFIFQYYEKEERGRGNFPDRFSARQFPNYSSELNVNALLLGDSALYLCASSPRQGLTEAFFGQGTRLTVV.

The J gene is TRBJ1-1, the V gene TRBV7-6; D ambiguous. CDR3 size: 13 residues. CDR1 is SGHVS and CDR2 is FNYEAQ in the germline V gene. V lost 3 bases, J lost 4 bases, and 9 bases lay in between. The CDR3 bases are TGTGCCAGCAGCTTTCCCTCCGGCACTGAAGCTTTCTTT. It translates to CASSFPSGTEAFF.

This chain links TRBV20-1 with TRBJ1-3, with D uncertain. CDR3 length: 14 residues. Trimming took off 0 bases at V and 2 bases at J, with 8 bases between the two ends. Germline CDR1 DFQATT, CDR2 SNEGSKA (reference sequence). The CDR3 loop reads CSARDRTAGNTIYF. The CDR3 DNA reads TGCAGTGCTAGAGATCGAACAGCTGGAAACACCATATATTTT.

The chain couples TRBV10-3 to TRBJ1-2; unclear D gene. The germline V gene has CDR1 ENHRY and CDR2 SYGVKD. V was pared by 4 bases and J by 0 bases, with 12 bases between. The CDR3 totals 15 residues. CDR3 bases: TGTGCCATCAGTGGAGTGAAACACGCTAACTATGGCTACACCTTC. Translated: CAISGVKHANYGYTF.

This clonotype was found a few times. The chain joins TRBV10-1 to TRBJ1-2; no clear D gene. Germline lookup yields CDR1 WNHNN and CDR2 SYGVQD (reference sequence). The CDR3 runs 14 residues. V was pared by 8 bases and J by 4 bases, with 17 bases between. The DNA for the CDR3 is TGCGCCAGCCGGGGATTTGGTTCGTTCTATGGCTACACCTTC. This codes for CASRGFGSFYGYTF.